This T cell receptor (beta chain) was documented in a study of T cell responses to AZD1222 COVID-19 vaccine. Study results and limitations: Females outnumbered males among donors, who were mostly white British; clonal diversity was possibly underestimated.

Turning to this clone: Its antigen is unknown.

CDR1 is SGHTA and CDR2 is FQGTGA in the germline V gene. The CDR3 contains 13 residues. V lost 5 bases to trimming and J lost 5 bases, with 12 bases between them. Sequencing was performed with immunoSEQ multiplex PCR; in TCRdb, only in-frame clones are kept and a portion is missing. The table includes about 140,000 clones, around 90% detected once. This clonotype was sampled from an adult in good health. This chain links TRBV7-3 with TRBJ2-5; D not resolved. Sequencing used peripheral blood, obtained on day 0 of AZD1222 vaccination. The CDR3 DNA reads as TGTGCCAGCAGCCCCGGAATGAGGGAGACCCAGTACTTC. Translating it yields CASSPGMRETQYF.